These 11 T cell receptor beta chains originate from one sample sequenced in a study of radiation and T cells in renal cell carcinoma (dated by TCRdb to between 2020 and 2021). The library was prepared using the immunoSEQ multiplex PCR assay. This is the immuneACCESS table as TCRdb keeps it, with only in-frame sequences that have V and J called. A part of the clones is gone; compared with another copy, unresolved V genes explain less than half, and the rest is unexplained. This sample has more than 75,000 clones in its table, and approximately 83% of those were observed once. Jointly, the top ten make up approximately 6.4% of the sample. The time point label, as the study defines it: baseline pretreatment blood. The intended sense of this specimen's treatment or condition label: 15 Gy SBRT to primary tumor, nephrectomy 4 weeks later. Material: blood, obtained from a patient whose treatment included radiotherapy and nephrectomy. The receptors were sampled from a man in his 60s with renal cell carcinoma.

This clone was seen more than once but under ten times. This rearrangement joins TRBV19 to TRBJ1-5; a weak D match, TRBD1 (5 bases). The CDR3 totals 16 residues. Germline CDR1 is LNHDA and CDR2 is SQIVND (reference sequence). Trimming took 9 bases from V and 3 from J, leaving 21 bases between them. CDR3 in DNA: TGTGCCAGCACGCATCTAGGGCAGGGATACAATCAGCCCCAGCATTTT. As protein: CASTHLGQGYNQPQHF.

The CDR3 DNA reads as TGTGCCAGCAGTGAAGCGTGGCGGGAAGACAATGAGCAGTTCTTC. It yields the protein CASSEAWREDNEQFF. The V and J genes are TRBV6-1 and TRBJ2-1, with TRBD2 as a possible D gene (6 bases). V dropped 0 bases and J dropped 5 bases, with 11 bases sitting between them. This CDR3 contains 15 residues. Germline assignment: CDR1 MNHNS and CDR2 SASEGT.

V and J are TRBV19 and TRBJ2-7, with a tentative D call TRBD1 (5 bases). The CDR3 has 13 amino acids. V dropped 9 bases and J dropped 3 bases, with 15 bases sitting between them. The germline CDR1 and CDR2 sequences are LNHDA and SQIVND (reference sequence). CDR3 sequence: CASPGSRYYEQYF. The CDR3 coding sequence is TGTGCCAGCCCAGGGTCCCGCTACTACGAGCAGTACTTC.

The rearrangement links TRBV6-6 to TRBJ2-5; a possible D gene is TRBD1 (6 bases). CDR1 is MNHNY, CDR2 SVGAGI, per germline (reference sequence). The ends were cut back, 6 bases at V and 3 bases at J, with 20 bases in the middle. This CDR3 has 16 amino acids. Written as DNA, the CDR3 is TGTGCCAGCAGGCCTTGGCCTCCTAAGGGGGAAGAGACCCAGTACTTC. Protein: CASRPWPPKGEETQYF.

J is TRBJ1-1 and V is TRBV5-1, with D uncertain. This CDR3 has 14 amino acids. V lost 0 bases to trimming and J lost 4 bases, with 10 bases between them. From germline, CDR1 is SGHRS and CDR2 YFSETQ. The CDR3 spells CASSLVFTSTEAFF. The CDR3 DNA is TGCGCCAGCAGCTTGGTATTTACGTCCACTGAAGCTTTCTTT.

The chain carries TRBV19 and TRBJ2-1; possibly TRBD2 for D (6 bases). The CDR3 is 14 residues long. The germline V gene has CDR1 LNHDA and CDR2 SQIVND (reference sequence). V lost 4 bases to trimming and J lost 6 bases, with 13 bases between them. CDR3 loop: CASSNGRETNEQFF. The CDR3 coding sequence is TGTGCCAGTAGTAATGGTCGGGAGACCAATGAGCAGTTCTTC.

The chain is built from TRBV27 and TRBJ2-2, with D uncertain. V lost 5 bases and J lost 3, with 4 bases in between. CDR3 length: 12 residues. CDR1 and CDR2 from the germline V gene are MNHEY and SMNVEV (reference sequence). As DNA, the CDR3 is TGTGCCAGCAGTGAATACACCGGGGAGCTGTTTTTT. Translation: CASSEYTGELFF.

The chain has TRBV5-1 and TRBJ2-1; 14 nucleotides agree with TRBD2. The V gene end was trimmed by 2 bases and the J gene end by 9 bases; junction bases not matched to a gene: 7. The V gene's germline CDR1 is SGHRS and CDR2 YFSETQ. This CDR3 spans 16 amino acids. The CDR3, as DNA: TGCGCCAGCAGCTTCGCCGGGACTAGCGGGAGTATTGAGCAGTTCTTC. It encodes CASSFAGTSGSIEQFF.

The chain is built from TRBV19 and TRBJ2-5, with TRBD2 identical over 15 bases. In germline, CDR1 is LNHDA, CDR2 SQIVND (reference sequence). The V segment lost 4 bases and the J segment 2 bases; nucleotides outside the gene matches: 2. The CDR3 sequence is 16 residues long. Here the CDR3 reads CASSTGLAGGQETQYF. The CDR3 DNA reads TGTGCCAGTAGTACAGGACTAGCGGGAGGGCAAGAGACCCAGTACTTC.

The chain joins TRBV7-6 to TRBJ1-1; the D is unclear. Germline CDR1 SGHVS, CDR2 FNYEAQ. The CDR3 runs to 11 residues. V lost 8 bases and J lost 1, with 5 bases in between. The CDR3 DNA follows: TGTGCCAGCGGTTCGAACACTGAAGCTTTCTTT. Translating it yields CASGSNTEAFF.

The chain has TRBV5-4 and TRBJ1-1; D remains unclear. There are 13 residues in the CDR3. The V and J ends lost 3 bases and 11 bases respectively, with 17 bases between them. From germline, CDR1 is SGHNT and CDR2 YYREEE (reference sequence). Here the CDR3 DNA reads TGTGCCAGCAGCTCGGCTGGGAGTACGGTGGCTTTCTTT. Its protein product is CASSSAGSTVAFF.